These 14 T cell receptor beta chains were sequenced from one sample in a study of T cell responses to AZD1222 COVID-19 vaccine. Using immunoSEQ multiplex PCR, the repertoire was profiled, and TCRdb retains in-frame clones only, with some absent. This table has approximately 100,000 clones, about 90% appearing once. Sequenced here: peripheral blood, sampled on day 0 of AZD1222 vaccination. The receptors come from an adult in good health.

This clone showed up just once. V usage is TRBV28 and J usage is TRBJ2-7, with 11 bases identical to TRBD2. The CDR3 is made up of 12 amino acids. Trimming removed 10 bases from V and 4 bases from J; junction bases left unmatched: 3. Germline V lookup: CDR1 MDHEN, CDR2 SYDVKM. DNA for the CDR3: TGTGCCACTAGCGGGGGGTTATACGAGCAGTACTTC. The encoded protein is CATSGGLYEQYF.

This chain uses TRBV15 with TRBJ1-5; D gene ambiguous. Trimming pared 0 bases from V and 4 bases from J, leaving 10 bases between. CDR1 LNHNV and CDR2 YYDKDF come from the germline V gene (reference sequence). There are 15 residues in the CDR3. In nucleotides, the CDR3 is TGTGCCACCAGCAGAGATCCAACAGCAAATCAGCCCCAGCATTTT. Its protein product is CATSRDPTANQPQHF.

The rearrangement joins TRBV28 to TRBJ1-3; D is possibly TRBD1 (6 bases). Germline values: CDR1 MDHEN, CDR2 SYDVKM. The CDR3 has 16 residues. The V gene lost 4 bases and the J gene lost 2 bases, with 15 bases spanning the gap. The CDR3 nucleotides are TGTGCCAGCAGTTCCTACAGGGCCCTAACTGGAAACACCATATATTTT. Encoded protein: CASSSYRALTGNTIYF. Together with reference TRBV28 and TRBJ1-3, the CDR3 gives the full variable domain: DVKVTQSSRYLVKRTGEKVFLECVQDMDHENMFWYRQDPGLGLRLIYFSYDVKMKEKGDIPEGYSVSREKKERFSLILESASTNQTSMYLCASSSYRALTGNTIYFGEGSWLTVV.

The chain combines TRBV6-2 or TRBV6-3 with TRBJ2-1; D uncertain. There are 13 residues in the CDR3. The germline gives CDR1 MNHEY, CDR2 SVGEGT. Trimming took off 1 base at V and 10 bases at J, with 11 bases between the two ends. The CDR3 region is CASSYWAALEQFF. The CDR3 nucleotides are TGTGCCAGCAGTTACTGGGCAGCCCTAGAGCAGTTCTTC.

This clone was detected a few times. The chain couples TRBV12-3 or TRBV12-4 to TRBJ1-5; D remains ambiguous. Trimming pared 3 bases from V and 4 bases from J, leaving 4 bases between. The CDR3 is made up of 12 amino acids. The CDR3 protein is CASSFRNQPQHF. In DNA form, the CDR3 reads TGTGCCAGCAGTTTCAGGAATCAGCCCCAGCATTTT.

The chain recombines TRBV6-1 with TRBJ1-2, with a tentative D call TRBD1 (5 bases). Trimming left V 3 bases short and J 7 bases short, with 18 bases between. The CDR3 runs 15 residues. The germline CDR1 and CDR2 sequences are MNHNS and SASEGT. The CDR3 region has the DNA TGTGCCAGCAGTGAGGGCGGGACCCTACCAAGTGGCTACACCTTC. Its protein product is CASSEGGTLPSGYTF.

The chain recombines TRBV6-1 with TRBJ1-2; 10 bases are a match to TRBD1. This CDR3 comprises 15 residues. From germline, CDR1 is MNHNS and CDR2 SASEGT. V lost 1 base and J lost 5; bases outside the gene matches: 4. CDR3 in amino acids: CASSEVTGGGYGYTF. CDR3 coding DNA: TGTGCCAGCAGTGAAGTGACAGGGGGCGGATATGGCTACACCTTC.

J is TRBJ1-1 and V is TRBV28; possible D gene TRBD1, 6 bases. Germline V CDR1 and CDR2: MDHEN, SYDVKM. V was cut by 4 bases and J by 5 bases, with 8 bases left in between. There are 12 residues in the CDR3. As DNA, the CDR3 is TGTGCCAGCAGTTCACAGGGAACTGAAGCTTTCTTT. As protein: CASSSQGTEAFF.

The chain has TRBV19 and TRBJ2-1; 11 positions agree with TRBD2. Germline CDR1 and CDR2: LNHDA and SQIVND (reference sequence). The CDR3 spans 15 residues. V lost 6 bases to trimming and J lost 4 bases; unmatched junction nucleotides: 5. CDR3 DNA: TGTGCCAGTAGCATGGGACTAGCGGAATACAATGAGCAGTTCTTC. Amino acids: CASSMGLAEYNEQFF.

This chain links TRBV29-1 with TRBJ2-1; a possible D gene is TRBD1 (5 bases). V lost 3 bases and J 8 bases, leaving 20 bases between the germline ends. CDR3 size: 15 residues. From germline, CDR1 is SQVTM and CDR2 ANQGSEA. In DNA, the CDR3 is TGCAGCGTTGATAGCCCCAGTGGGAAGGGGCATGAGCAGTTCTTC. Its translation: CSVDSPSGKGHEQFF.

CDR3 sequence: CASSLGPGLIDTQYF. The CDR3 DNA reads as TGTGCCAGCTCACTGGGTCCAGGTTTGATAGATACGCAGTATTTT. J is TRBJ2-3 and V is TRBV18; D not certain. The V end was cut by 4 bases, the J end by 5 bases, with 16 bases between. There are 15 residues in the CDR3. Germline values: CDR1 KGHSH, CDR2 LQKENI.

The chain uses TRBV7-9 and TRBJ2-1; D is perhaps TRBD1 (6 bases). Germline V gene data show CDR1 as SEHNR and CDR2 as FQNEAQ (reference sequence). The germline V and J ends were trimmed by 5 bases and 7 bases, with 9 bases remaining between them. This CDR3 region has 12 residues. The CDR3 spells CASSLTGNEQFF. In nucleotides, the CDR3 is TGTGCCAGCAGCCTAACAGGGAATGAGCAGTTCTTC.

The chain is built from TRBV10-3 and TRBJ2-1; D is ambiguous. The CDR3 is 12 amino acids. Germline CDR1 ENHRY, CDR2 SYGVKD. The ends were cut back, 4 bases at V and 7 bases at J, with 8 bases in the middle. CDR3 DNA: TGTGCCATCAGTGGGGCGCATAATGAGCAGTTCTTC. Its translation: CAISGAHNEQFF.

The rearrangement links TRBV5-8 to TRBJ1-6, with D tentatively TRBD1 (5 bases). The germline V gene encodes CDR1 SGHTS and CDR2 YDEGEE. The CDR3 length is 14 residues. The V gene lost 0 bases and the J gene lost 10 bases, with 11 bases spanning the gap. The CDR3 bases are TGTGCCAGCAGCTTGGAGAGGGGAGGCTCACCCCTCCACTTT. It translates to CASSLERGGSPLHF.